This entry describes one TCR beta chain. The protocol was immunoSEQ multiplex PCR, while the TCRdb copy is restricted to in-frame clones and leaves out a portion. The sample includes about 140,000 clones, about 88% seen only once; the top ten take 2.5%. This sample was included in a study of blood T cell repertoires in COVID-19. Input material: peripheral blood. The sequence was obtained from a human donor with COVID-19, enrolled during active disease. The donor label of this sample is uncertain.

CDR3 amino acids: CASSQESSGGEDYNEQFF. The CDR3 DNA sequence: TGCGCCAGCAGCCAAGAATCGAGCGGGGGGGAGGACTACAATGAGCAGTTCTTC. The V and J genes are TRBV4-1 and TRBJ2-1, with 10 bases matching TRBD2. Per germline, CDR1 MGHRA and CDR2 YSYEKL. The CDR3 contains 18 residues. V lost 0 bases, J lost 3 bases, and 8 bases stayed unmatched.